This paragraph reports one T cell receptor (beta chain). Its recognized antigen is unknown. Per-base qualities were not stored, and no clone one base away is much larger. Receptor amplification or capture employed the immunoSEQ multiplex PCR assay. The table was pulled from immuneACCESS by TCRdb, which kept in-frame rearrangements only. Such tables lose some clones; where checked, under half of the loss comes from unresolved V genes, and the rest has no known cause. The sample table contains tens of thousands of clones; only one count was recorded for under 95% of them. The top ten clonotypes cover about 0.38% of the sample. CDR1 SGHTA and CDR2 FQGNSA are derived from the germline V gene. The cysteine opens and the phenylalanine closes a CDR3 of 15 amino acids. Only the CDR3 DNA stays, 45 bases, in frame from base 1. V lost 5 bases and J lost 7 bases, and the count of bases not matched to a germline gene is 9.

This entry belongs to a study of technical replicates of blood from a few donors (dated by TCRdb to between 2016 and 2019). The sequence was obtained from a human donor in good health. Recombination connected TRBV7-2 to TRBJ2-1, with 9 central nucleotides matching TRBD2. What was sequenced was T cells isolated from PBMCs. The CDR3 has the sequence CASSRTGTSLNEQFF. The nucleotide sequence is given as TGTGCCAGCAGCCGCACCGGGACTAGCCTAAATGAGCAGTTCTTC.